The present TCR beta chain was sequenced within a study of blood T cell repertoires in COVID-19. Followed longitudinally, the Seattle patients had been enrolled during active infection. Method: immunoSEQ multiplex PCR; TCRdb's copy keeps in-frame clones and lacks some. The sample includes approximately 290,000 clones, roughly nine tenths of them seen just once. The CDR3 consists of 13 residues. Germline assignment: CDR1 MNHNY and CDR2 SVGAGI (reference sequence). V was pared by 2 bases and J by 7 bases, with 11 bases between. The sequenced sample consisted of peripheral blood. This TCR was sampled from a woman in her 30s with COVID-19, enrolled during active disease. This chain connects TRBV6-6 to TRBJ2-5; possibly TRBD2 for D (5 bases). DNA for the CDR3: TGTGCCAGCAGTTACCACCGGGGTGGGACCCAGTACTTC. Translation: CASSYHRGGTQYF.